The present entry profiles one T cell receptor (beta chain) with its context. Repertoires were generated with immunoSEQ multiplex PCR, while TCRdb's copy carries only in-frame clones and drops some. Among some 150,000 clones, 70% to 90% were seen once, and the ten largest hold approximately 3%. The data were obtained in a study of T cell responses to AZD1222 COVID-19 vaccine. Germline V gene sequence: CDR1 LNHDA, CDR2 SQIVND (reference sequence). The V end was cut by 6 bases, the J end by 2 bases, with 15 bases between. The CDR3 is made up of 15 amino acids. Second-dose timings of about 4 or about 12 weeks were pooled.

Sequencing was performed on peripheral blood, taken 28 days after the second AZD1222 dose. The receptor was isolated from an adult who received the AZD1222 COVID-19 vaccine. The chain combines TRBV19 with TRBJ2-3; D may correspond to TRBD1 or TRBD2 (5 bases each). This CDR3 is CASRQRGGVTDTQYF. CDR3 sequence (DNA): TGTGCCAGTAGGCAGAGGGGCGGAGTCACAGATACGCAGTATTTT.